This T cell receptor (beta chain) was sequenced in a study of shared clonotypes between healthy human individuals. Study-level background: Every donor yielded three CD4 naive, three CD4 memory, two CD8 naive and one CD8 memory plate.

With 0 bases clipped from V and 4 bases from J, the junction kept 5 bases outside the gene matches. The CDR3 sequence is 15 residues long. Germline V gene lookup returns CDR1 SGHRS and CDR2 YFSETQ. Method: immunoSEQ multiplex PCR; TCRdb's copy keeps in-frame clones and lacks some. The sample shows millions of clones, 95% of them seen only once. Note on this clone: Other DNA sequences in the sample encode the same CDR3.

Sequenced material: naive CD4+ T cells sorted from blood. Subset in this sample: CD45RA+ positively selected. This TCR was sampled from a young man in good health. The rearrangement joins TRBV5-1 to TRBJ2-3, with TRBD1 matching over 7 bases. The CDR3 here is CASSLAAGGADTQYF. DNA for the CDR3: TGCGCCAGCAGCTTGGCGGCAGGGGGAGCAGATACGCAGTATTTT. Using reference TRBV5-1 and TRBJ2-3 for the parts outside the CDR3, the full variable domain is KAGVTQTPRYLIKTRGQQVTLSCSPISGHRSVSWYQQTPGQGLQFLFEYFSETQRNKGNFPGRFSGRQFSNSRSEMNVSTLELGDSALYLCASSLAAGGADTQYFGPGTRLTVL.